This TCR beta chain emerged from a study of identical twins. The study, taken as a whole, reports: Memory repertoires showed no such pattern, whereas abundant cord blood beta clonotypes carried fewer insertions.

The CDR3 is 14 residues long. V lost 4 bases to trimming and J lost 2 bases; unmatched junction nucleotides: 6. The germline V gene has CDR1 SGHRS and CDR2 YFSETQ. TCRdb passed the 5' RACE reads through MiXCR, listing each CDR3 protein once. The table has some 200,000 distinct CDR3 sequences, around 6.9% seen once. This clonotype was counted at least ten times. The antigen remains unidentified. These same records also appear under a second study, on yellow fever vaccine responses in identical twins. That paper adds: Twins' vaccine T cell responses reportedly seemed partly convergent and partly personalized.

The sample consisted of memory (CD45RO+) T cells sorted from blood. This receptor was taken from a woman in her late teens or twenties in good health. The rearrangement uses TRBV5-1 and TRBJ2-7; the match to TRBD1 covers 7 bases. As DNA, the CDR3 is TGCGCCAGCAGCCCCGGGACAGTAGCCTACGAGCAGTACTTC. This codes for CASSPGTVAYEQYF. Supplemented by reference TRBV5-1 and TRBJ2-7, the full variable domain reads KAGVTQTPRYLIKTRGQQVTLSCSPISGHRSVSWYQQTPGQGLQFLFEYFSETQRNKGNFPGRFSGRQFSNSRSEMNVSTLELGDSALYLCASSPGTVAYEQYFGPGTRLTVT.